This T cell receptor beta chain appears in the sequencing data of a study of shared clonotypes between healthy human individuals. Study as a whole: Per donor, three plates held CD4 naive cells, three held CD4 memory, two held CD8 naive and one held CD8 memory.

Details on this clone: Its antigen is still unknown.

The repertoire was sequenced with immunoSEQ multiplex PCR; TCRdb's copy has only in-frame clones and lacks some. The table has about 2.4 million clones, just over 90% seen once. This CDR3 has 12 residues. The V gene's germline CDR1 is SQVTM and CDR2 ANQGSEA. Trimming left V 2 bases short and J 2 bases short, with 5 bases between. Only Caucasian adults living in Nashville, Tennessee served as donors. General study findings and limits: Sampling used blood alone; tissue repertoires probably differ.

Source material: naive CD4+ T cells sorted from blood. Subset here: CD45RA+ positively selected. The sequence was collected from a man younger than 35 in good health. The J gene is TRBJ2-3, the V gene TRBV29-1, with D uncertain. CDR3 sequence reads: CSVESNTDTQYF. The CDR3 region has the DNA TGCAGCGTTGAATCAAACACAGATACGCAGTATTTT.